This TCR beta chain derives from a study of control samples from healthy donors and cancer patients. Only in-frame clones appear in the TCRdb table, and some are missing; sequencing was by immunoSEQ multiplex PCR. The repertoire holds approximately 74,000 clones, with about 94% as singletons. Trimming cost V 5 bases and J 0 bases, with 12 bases left between them. There are 16 residues in the CDR3. Germline lookup yields CDR1 SGDLS and CDR2 YYNGEE. Sequencing was carried out using blood. The TCR comes from a woman under 40 in good health. V gene TRBV9 combines with J gene TRBJ1-6; D perhaps matches TRBD1 (5 bases). In nucleotides, the CDR3 is TGTGCCAGCAGTTCCCGGGGGAGCTCCTATAATTCACCCCTCCACTTT. It is translated as CASSSRGSSYNSPLHF.